This is a list of T cell receptor beta chains from one sample in a study of blood T cells in healthy people across ages. TCRdb re-called the 5' RACE reads with MiXCR, one entry per CDR3 protein. Among 1,500,000 or so distinct CDR3 sequences, approximately 39% were seen once, and the ten largest hold about 4%. The sequencing input was blood. These receptors originate from a woman aged 18-30 years in good health. The CDR3 runs from the conserved cysteine through the conserved F or W. D genes are given only for firm matches. Size is stated for part of the rows, as once, few or many counts, or as a class when the clone is expanded.

>TRBJ2-6|TRBV20-1|14|.|TRBD1
CSASQGAGANVLTF
TGCAGTGCTTCTCAGGGGGCTGGGGCCAACGTCCTGACTTTC
>TRBJ2-3|TRBV4-2|17|.|.
CASSQESSSPRTDTQYF
TGTGCCAGCAGCCAAGAATCTTCGAGCCCCAGGACAGATACGCAGTATTTT
>TRBJ1-5|TRBV10-2|15|few|TRBD1
CASSEFSGGGQPQHF
TGCGCCAGCAGTGAGTTCTCAGGGGGCGGTCAGCCCCAGCATTTT
>TRBJ2-1|TRBV7-9|14|.|TRBD2
CASSLADFLYEQFF
TGTGCCAGCAGCCTAGCGGACTTTCTATATGAGCAGTTCTTC
>TRBJ2-5|TRBV12-3/TRBV12-4|14|few|.
CASSLNRDQETQYF
TGTGCCAGCAGTCTCAACAGGGACCAAGAGACCCAGTACTTC
>TRBJ2-1|TRBV11-2|14|few|TRBD2
CASSLEGLAPEQFF
TGTGCCAGCAGCTTAGAAGGACTAGCCCCCGAGCAGTTCTTC
>TRBJ2-5|TRBV11-1|11|few|.
CASSLRQIQYF
TGTGCCAGCAGCCTCAGACAGATTCAGTACTTC
>TRBJ2-3|TRBV29-1|14|.|.
CSVEAAQRADTQYF
TGCAGCGTTGAAGCTGCCCAGCGAGCAGATACGCAGTATTTT
>TRBJ1-2|TRBV11-2|18|.|.
CASSSLLRTGNTLYGYTF
TGTGCCAGCAGCTCCCTCCTCCGGACCGGGAACACCCTCTATGGCTACACCTTC
>TRBJ2-5|TRBV6-6|14|.|TRBD1
CASRYRGARETQYF
TGTGCCAGCAGGTACAGGGGCGCGAGGGAGACCCAGTACTTC
>TRBJ2-3|TRBV27|13|.|.
CASSLPGWDTQYF
TGTGCCAGCAGTTTACCCGGCTGGGATACGCAGTATTTT
>TRBJ2-1|TRBV29-1|12|.|.
CSVEEGYNEQFF
TGCAGCGTTGAAGAAGGGTACAATGAGCAGTTCTTC
>TRBJ1-1|TRBV11-2|14|.|.
CASSVFRGNTEAFF
TGTGCCAGCAGCGTATTTAGGGGGAACACTGAAGCTTTCTTT
>TRBJ2-3|TRBV18|17|few|TRBD1
CASSRRDRLRSTDTQYF
TGTGCCAGCTCACGCCGGGACAGGCTCAGAAGCACAGATACGCAGTATTTT
>TRBJ1-6|TRBV5-6|14|few|.
CASSPPHNNSPLHF
TGTGCCAGCAGTCCACCTCATAATAATTCACCCCTCCACTTT
>TRBJ1-2|TRBV20-1|13|.|.
CSARDMSDYGYTF
TGCAGTGCTAGAGATATGAGCGACTATGGCTACACCTTC
>TRBJ2-3|TRBV25-1|11|.|.
CASIRDRTQYF
TGTGCCAGCATCCGTGACCGGACGCAGTATTTT
>TRBJ1-2|TRBV5-1|16|.|.
CASSLWNRATWYGYTF
TGCGCCAGCAGCTTGTGGAATCGGGCAACGTGGTATGGCTACACCTTC
>TRBJ2-7|TRBV4-1|17|.|TRBD2
CASSHLLTSGRVHEQYF
TGCGCCAGCAGCCACCTTCTCACTAGCGGGAGAGTCCACGAGCAGTACTTC
>TRBJ1-2|TRBV4-3|14|many|.
CASSQAQGGYGYTF
TGCGCCAGCAGCCAAGCACAGGGTGGCTATGGCTACACCTTC
>TRBJ1-6|TRBV7-2|14|.|.
CASSQLTGSSPLHF
TGTGCCAGCAGCCAGTTGACAGGTTCTTCACCCCTCCACTTT
>TRBJ2-7|TRBV2|14|.|.
CASHPGSSYNEQYF
TGTGCCAGTCACCCGGGGAGCTCCTACAATGAGCAGTACTTC
>TRBJ2-7|TRBV9|15|.|TRBD2
CASSESGTNYHEQYF
TGTGCCAGCAGCGAAAGCGGGACTAACTACCACGAGCAGTACTTC
>TRBJ1-2|TRBV29-1|14|few|TRBD1
CSVVRQGLNYGYTF
TGCAGCGTTGTACGACAGGGACTTAACTATGGCTACACCTTC
>TRBJ2-3|TRBV20-1|14|few|TRBD1
CSASGGQGTDTQYF
TGCAGTGCTAGTGGGGGACAGGGTACAGATACGCAGTATTTT
>TRBJ2-3|TRBV2|17|.|TRBD1
CARTTGTAAPSTDTQYF
TGTGCCCGTACCACAGGGACAGCTGCACCTAGCACAGATACGCAGTATTTT
>TRBJ2-4|TRBV28|14|.|TRBD2
CASNLGGRGNIQYF
TGTGCCAGCAACCTCGGGGGGAGAGGAAACATTCAGTACTTC
>TRBJ2-5|TRBV7-2|13|.|.
CASSLPPQETQYF
TGTGCCAGCAGCTTGCCACCTCAAGAGACCCAGTACTTC
>TRBJ2-7|TRBV4-1|14|few|.
CASSPGDTGYEQYF
TGCGCCAGCAGCCCAGGGGACACCGGCTACGAGCAGTACTTC
>TRBJ2-7|TRBV6-1|13|.|.
CASNRRSTYEQYF
TGTGCCAGCAACCGAAGGAGTACCTACGAGCAGTACTTC
>TRBJ2-7|TRBV12-3/TRBV12-4|13|.|.
CASSHSPGNEQYF
TGTGCCAGCAGTCATAGCCCCGGTAACGAGCAGTACTTC
>TRBJ2-1|TRBV7-8|16|.|TRBD2
CASSPLGGHSYNEQFF
TGTGCCAGCAGTCCCTTGGGAGGGCACTCCTACAATGAGCAGTTCTTC
>TRBJ1-4|TRBV7-2|17|.|.
CASSFGAQGVCSEKLFF
TGTGCCAGCAGCTTTGGGGCCCAGGGAGTTTGTAGTGAAAAACTGTTTTTT
>TRBJ2-7|TRBV6-6|15|.|TRBD1
CASSVGTALGYEQYF
TGTGCCAGCAGCGTGGGGACAGCACTTGGCTACGAGCAGTACTTC
>TRBJ1-2|TRBV6-6|15|.|TRBD1
CASSCSSGQGSGYTF
TGTGCCAGCAGTTGCTCCTCCGGACAGGGGTCTGGCTACACCTTC
>TRBJ2-5|TRBV29-1|15|few|TRBD2
CSVARLAGAQETQYF
TGCAGCGTTGCCCGACTAGCGGGGGCACAAGAGACCCAGTACTTC
>TRBJ1-5|TRBV6-2/TRBV6-3|16|few|TRBD1
CASSYSPGGKNQPQHF
TGTGCCAGCAGTTACTCGCCAGGGGGCAAGAATCAGCCCCAGCATTTT
>TRBJ2-7|TRBV11-2|14|.|.
CASSLALAYSEQYF
TGTGCCAGCAGCTTAGCCCTAGCGTATTCCGAGCAGTACTTC
>TRBJ2-1|TRBV11-2|13|.|.
CASRELGSNEQFF
TGTGCCAGCAGGGAGCTCGGCAGCAATGAGCAGTTCTTC
>TRBJ1-5|TRBV20-1|14|few|.
CSARDMGGNQPQHF
TGCAGTGCTAGAGATATGGGAGGCAATCAGCCCCAGCATTTT
>TRBJ2-7|TRBV14|15|.|.
CASSQLQGLSYEQYF
TGTGCCAGCAGCCAACTACAGGGTCTTTCCTACGAGCAGTACTTC
>TRBJ2-3|TRBV4-3|13|.|.
CASSQDFWDTQYF
TGCGCCAGCAGCCAAGATTTCTGGGATACGCAGTATTTT
>TRBJ2-7|TRBV7-2|16|.|TRBD2
CASSSPLRGGSNEQYF
TGTGCCAGCAGCTCACCCCTCCGGGGAGGGTCGAATGAGCAGTACTTC
>TRBJ2-1|TRBV11-2|13|.|.
CASTDSFGNEQFF
TGTGCCAGCACCGACTCCTTTGGGAATGAGCAGTTCTTC
>TRBJ2-3|TRBV14|12|.|.
CASSPTRYTQYF
TGTGCCAGCAGCCCTACTCGTTATACGCAGTATTTT
>TRBJ2-5|TRBV6-1|15|.|.
CASSEMAGSYNEQYF
TGTGCCAGCAGTGAAATGGCCGGATCCTACAATGAGCAGTACTTC
>TRBJ2-2|TRBV12-5|17|once|TRBD1
CASGLVPGQLGTGELFF
TGTGCTAGTGGTTTGGTACCGGGACAGTTAGGCACCGGGGAGCTGTTTTTT
>TRBJ2-7|TRBV20-1|15|few|TRBD2
CSASGLAGEVYEQYF
TGCAGTGCTAGCGGACTAGCGGGAGAGGTCTACGAGCAGTACTTC
>TRBJ2-7|TRBV14|15|.|.
CASSQDHGAIYEQYF
TGTGCCAGCAGCCAAGACCACGGGGCGATCTACGAGCAGTACTTC
>TRBJ2-7|TRBV4-3|15|.|.
CASSRVGDTGNQQYF
TGCGCCAGCAGCCGCGTTGGGGACACGGGAAACCAGCAGTACTTC
>TRBJ2-3|TRBV29-1|15|few|TRBD2
CSVEKREGHPDTQYF
TGCAGCGTTGAAAAACGGGAGGGCCACCCAGATACGCAGTATTTT
>TRBJ2-2|TRBV20-1|15|few|TRBD2
CSAVAAGEPAGELFF
TGCAGTGCGGTGGCTGCGGGAGAGCCGGCCGGGGAGCTGTTTTTT
>TRBJ2-7|TRBV6-4|14|few|TRBD1
CASKAGTGYYEQYF
TGTGCCAGCAAAGCCGGGACAGGATACTACGAGCAGTACTTC
>TRBJ1-2|TRBV2|13|.|.
CASSEEPPYGYTF
TGTGCCAGCAGTGAAGAGCCCCCCTATGGCTACACCTTC
>TRBJ1-3|TRBV7-9|13|.|TRBD1
CAIPQGAGNTIYF
TGTGCCATCCCACAGGGGGCTGGAAACACCATATATTTT
>TRBJ2-3|TRBV3-1|15|.|TRBD2
CASSPSGRATDTQYF
TGTGCCAGCAGCCCCTCCGGGAGGGCCACAGATACGCAGTATTTT
>TRBJ1-5|TRBV2|15|.|TRBD1
CASRKRQGDGQPQHF
TGTGCCAGCCGAAAGAGACAGGGCGATGGTCAGCCCCAGCATTTT
>TRBJ2-7|TRBV5-8|14|.|.
CASSSTQLYYEQYF
TGTGCCAGCAGCTCGACCCAGCTCTACTACGAGCAGTACTTC